This T cell receptor beta chain appears in the sequencing data of a study of cytomegalovirus exposure and HLA in healthy donors. Notes on this clone: Its target is unknown.

Notes on the study in general: Indistinguishable V segments, including TRBV6-2 and TRBV6-3, were excluded. Among the sequence variants, a highly shared cluster was likely an artifact of sequencing.

The CDR3 runs to 12 residues. CDR1 is SQVTM and CDR2 is ANQGSEA in the germline V gene. Trimming shortened V by 4 bases and J by 1 base, and 7 bases separated the two germline ends. The primer mix had 60 Vbeta and 13 Jbeta primers. The table came from immunoSEQ multiplex PCR; TCRdb's copy has only in-frame clones and leaves some out. This sample has around 210,000 clones, with over 75% found just once. The source material was PBMCs. The J gene is TRBJ1-1, the V gene TRBV29-1, with a possible D match to TRBD1 (5 bases). The TCR originated in a boy between 10 and 17 years old in good health and CMV-seronegative. The CDR3 reads CSVAGKNTEAFF. The CDR3 nucleotides are TGCAGCGTTGCAGGGAAGAACACTGAAGCTTTCTTT.